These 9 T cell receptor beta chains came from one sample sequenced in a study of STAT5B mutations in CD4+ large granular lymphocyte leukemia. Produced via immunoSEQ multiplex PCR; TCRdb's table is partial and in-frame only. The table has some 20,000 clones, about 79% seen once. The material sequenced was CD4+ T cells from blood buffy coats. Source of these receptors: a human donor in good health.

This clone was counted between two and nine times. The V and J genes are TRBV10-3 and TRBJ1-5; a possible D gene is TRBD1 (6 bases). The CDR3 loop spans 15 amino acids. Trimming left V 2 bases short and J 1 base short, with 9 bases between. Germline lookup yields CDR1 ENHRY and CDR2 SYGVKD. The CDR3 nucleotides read TGTGCCATCAGTGAGGTCAGGGGAAGCAATCAGCCCCAGCATTTT. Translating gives CAISEVRGSNQPQHF.

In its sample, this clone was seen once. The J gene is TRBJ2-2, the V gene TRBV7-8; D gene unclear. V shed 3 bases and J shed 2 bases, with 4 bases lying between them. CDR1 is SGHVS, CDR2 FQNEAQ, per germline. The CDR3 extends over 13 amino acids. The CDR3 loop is CASSFLNTGELFF. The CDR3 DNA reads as TGTGCCAGCAGCTTCCTAAACACCGGGGAGCTGTTTTTT.

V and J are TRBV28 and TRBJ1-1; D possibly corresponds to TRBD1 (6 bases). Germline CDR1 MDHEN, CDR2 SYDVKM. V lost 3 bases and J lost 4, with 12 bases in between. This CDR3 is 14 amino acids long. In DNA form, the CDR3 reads TGTGCCAGCAGTTTTCTGGACAGAGGCACTGAAGCTTTCTTT. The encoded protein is CASSFLDRGTEAFF.

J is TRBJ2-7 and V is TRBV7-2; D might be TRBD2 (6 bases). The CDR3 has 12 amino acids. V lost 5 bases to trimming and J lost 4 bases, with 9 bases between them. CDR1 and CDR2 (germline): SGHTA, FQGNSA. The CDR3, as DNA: TGTGCCAGCAGCCAGGGACTGTACGAGCAGTACTTC. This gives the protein CASSQGLYEQYF.

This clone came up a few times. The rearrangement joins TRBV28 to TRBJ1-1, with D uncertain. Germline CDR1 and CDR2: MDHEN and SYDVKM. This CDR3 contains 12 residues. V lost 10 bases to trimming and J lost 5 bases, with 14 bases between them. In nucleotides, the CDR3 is TGTGCCACCTGCCGGGTCACGACTGAAGCTTTCTTT. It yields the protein CATCRVTTEAFF.

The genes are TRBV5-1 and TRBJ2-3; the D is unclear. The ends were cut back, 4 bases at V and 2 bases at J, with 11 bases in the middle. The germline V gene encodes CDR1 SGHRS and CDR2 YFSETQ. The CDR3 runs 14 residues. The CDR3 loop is CASSVVDLTDTQYF. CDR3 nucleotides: TGCGCCAGCAGCGTAGTGGATCTCACAGATACGCAGTATTTT.

CDR3 residues: CASSLQHSGANVLTF. DNA for the CDR3: TGTGCCAGCAGCTTACAGCACTCTGGGGCCAACGTCCTGACTTTC. V usage is TRBV11-2 and J usage is TRBJ2-6, with no clear D. The V end was cut by 2 bases, the J end by 0 bases, with 5 bases between. The V gene's germline CDR1 is SGHAT and CDR2 FQNNGV. The CDR3 loop spans 15 amino acids.

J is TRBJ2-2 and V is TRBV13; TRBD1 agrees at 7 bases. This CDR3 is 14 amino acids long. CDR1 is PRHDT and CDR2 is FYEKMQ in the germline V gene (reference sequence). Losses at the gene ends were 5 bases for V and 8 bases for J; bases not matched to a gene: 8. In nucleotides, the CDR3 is TGTGCCAGCAGCGTCACAGGGGCGTGGGGGGAGCTGTTTTTT. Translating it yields CASSVTGAWGELFF.

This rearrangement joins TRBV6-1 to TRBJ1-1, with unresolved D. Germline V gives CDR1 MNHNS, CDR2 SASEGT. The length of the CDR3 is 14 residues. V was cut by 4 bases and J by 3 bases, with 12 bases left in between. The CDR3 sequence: CASSVFGSDTEAFF. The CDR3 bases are TGTGCCAGCAGTGTATTCGGAAGCGACACTGAAGCTTTCTTT.